The 16 T cell receptor beta chains below come from one sample, sequenced in a study of T cell responses to AZD1222 COVID-19 vaccine. Using immunoSEQ multiplex PCR, the repertoire was profiled, and TCRdb retains in-frame clones only, with some absent. The sample has about 74,000 clones, 91% seen once. The input for sequencing was peripheral blood, taken 28 days after the second AZD1222 dose. Receptors were obtained from an adult who received the AZD1222 COVID-19 vaccine.

This chain joins TRBV7-8 and TRBJ2-3, with D perhaps TRBD1 (5 bases). The CDR3 extends over 16 amino acids. V was pared by 5 bases and J by 0 bases, with 15 bases between. The V gene's germline CDR1 is SGHVS and CDR2 FQNEAQ. The CDR3 DNA follows: TGTGCCAGCAGCACAAGACAGCTTCTTAGCACAGATACGCAGTATTTT. This codes for CASSTRQLLSTDTQYF.

This sequence joins TRBV7-9 and TRBJ2-3; a weak D match, TRBD2 (6 bases). The CDR3 length is 14 residues. The ends were cut back, 5 bases at V and 0 bases at J, with 9 bases in the middle. CDR1 is SEHNR and CDR2 is FQNEAQ in the germline V gene (reference sequence). The CDR3 is CASSPGTSTDTQYF. The CDR3 nucleotides read TGTGCCAGCAGCCCCGGGACTAGCACAGATACGCAGTATTTT.

This clone showed up just once. DNA of the CDR3: TGTGCCAGCAGTCCCCCTAGCGGGACTTACAATGAGCAGTTCTTC. The encoded protein is CASSPPSGTYNEQFF. This rearrangement joins TRBV27 to TRBJ2-1; 9 bases align to TRBD2. The V gene end was trimmed by 5 bases and the J gene end by 4 bases; junction bases not matched to a gene: 6. The CDR3 totals 15 residues. Per germline, CDR1 MNHEY and CDR2 SMNVEV (reference sequence).

The CDR3 reads CASSTGQVGNQPQHF. CDR3 sequence (DNA): TGTGCCAGTAGTACCGGACAGGTAGGCAATCAGCCCCAGCATTTT. The V call is TRBV19, the J call TRBJ1-5, with TRBD1 matching over 7 bases. Germline CDR1 is LNHDA and CDR2 is SQIVND (reference sequence). Trimming at V came to 4 bases and at J to 2 bases, leaving 5 bases not matched to a gene. The CDR3 covers 15 residues.

The gene calls are TRBV28 and TRBJ2-5; D is unclear. From germline, CDR1 is MDHEN and CDR2 SYDVKM. This CDR3 has 14 amino acids. V was trimmed by 3 bases and J by 2 bases, leaving 10 bases between them. DNA of the CDR3: TGTGCCAGCAGTTTCGCCATGACACAAGAGACCCAGTACTTC. This sequence encodes CASSFAMTQETQYF.

The V gene is TRBV6-5, the J gene TRBJ1-1; D unresolved. The CDR3 is 13 residues long. The V gene lost 7 bases and the J gene lost 2 bases, with 11 bases spanning the gap. The V gene's germline CDR1 is MNHEY and CDR2 SVGAGI. For the CDR3, the DNA is TGTGCCAGCACCAAAGATTTAAACACTGAAGCTTTCTTT. It translates to CASTKDLNTEAFF.

The chain uses TRBV5-1 and TRBJ2-1; D is unclear. Per germline, CDR1 SGHRS and CDR2 YFSETQ. The CDR3 covers 15 residues. Trimming cost V 4 bases and J 1 base, with 12 bases left between them. The CDR3, as DNA: TGCGCCAGCAGCCTCTCTATCCAGTCCTACAATGAGCAGTTCTTC. It specifies CASSLSIQSYNEQFF.

The chain has TRBV21-1 and TRBJ2-3; the listed D gene, TRBD2, was not tested against the DNA. TRBV21-1 is a listed pseudogene. This CDR3 spans 17 amino acids. As DNA, the CDR3 is TGTGCCAGCAGCAATGGGGGATTGGGGAGGGCCGGAGATACGCAGTATTTT. Translation gives CASSNGGLGRAGDTQYF.

The chain employs TRBV14 and TRBJ2-1, with D possibly TRBD2 on 5 matching bases. The germline V and J ends were trimmed by 1 base and 3 bases, with 10 bases remaining between them. The CDR3 runs to 15 residues. Germline V CDR1 and CDR2: SGHDN, FVKESK. CDR3 region: CASSQVGSGYNEQFF. DNA for the CDR3: TGTGCCAGCAGCCAAGTGGGCAGCGGCTACAATGAGCAGTTCTTC.

This chain joins TRBV5-1 and TRBJ2-1; TRBD2 is a possible D gene (6 bases). The V gene's germline CDR1 is SGHRS and CDR2 YFSETQ. The CDR3 sequence is 14 residues long. Trimming removed 6 bases from V and 5 bases from J, with 15 bases in between. CDR3 bases: TGCGCCAGCAAGCTAGAGCGGGCCCACAATGAGCAGTTCTTC. Its translation is CASKLERAHNEQFF.

In DNA, the CDR3 is TGTGCCAGCAGCCAAGTTAGGGTTCGCAATGAGCAGTTCTTC. Amino acid sequence: CASSQVRVRNEQFF. The chain employs TRBV3-1 (or the pseudogene TRBV3-2) and TRBJ2-1; D is unclear. CDR3 length: 14 amino acids. Germline lookup yields CDR1 LGHDT and CDR2 YNNKEL (reference sequence). With 1 base removed from V and 6 bases from J, the gap between germline ends came to 10 bases.

The chain uses TRBV3-1 (or the pseudogene TRBV3-2) and TRBJ1-5, with 11 nucleotides matching TRBD1. The CDR3 consists of 16 residues. The J segment lost 8 bases and the V segment lost 2 bases, leaving 8 bases of the junction unmatched. Germline assignment: CDR1 LGHDT and CDR2 YNNKEL (reference sequence). CDR3 in DNA: TGTGCCAGCAGCCAAACGGGACAGGGGGGTTTGGAGCCCCAGCATTTT. It codes for CASSQTGQGGLEPQHF.

The chain carries TRBV7-8 and TRBJ2-7; TRBD2 matches at 10 bases. Germline V gives CDR1 SGHVS, CDR2 FQNEAQ. This CDR3 contains 15 residues. Unmatched junction bases numbered 10, after V lost 4 bases and J lost 7 bases. The DNA of the CDR3 is TGTGCCAGCAGCTCCGGGTTAGCGGGAGGAGGTGAGCAGTACTTC. Translation: CASSSGLAGGGEQYF. The entire variable domain, with the rest obtained from reference TRBV7-8 and TRBJ2-7, is as follows: GAGVSQSPRYKVAKRGQDVALRCDPISGHVSLFWYQQALGQGPEFLTYFQNEAQLDKSGLPSDRFFAERPEGSVSTLKIQRTQQEDSAVYLCASSSGLAGGGEQYFGPGTRLTVT.

This sequence joins TRBV6-5 and TRBJ2-7; D unclear. Per the germline V gene, CDR1 is MNHEY and CDR2 is SVGAGI. The CDR3 covers 13 residues. Trimming took 2 bases from V and 7 from J, leaving 12 bases between them. The CDR3, as DNA: TGTGCCAGCAGTTACGGAGAGCCGGGTGAGCAGTACTTC. Residues: CASSYGEPGEQYF.

The rearrangement links TRBV5-4 to TRBJ2-3, with D perhaps TRBD1 or TRBD2 (5 bases each). CDR1 and CDR2 from the germline V gene are SGHNT and YYREEE (reference sequence). V was shortened by 4 bases and J by 6 bases, with 21 bases between the two germline ends. CDR3 length: 16 residues. CDR3: CASSLRVGVAGDTQYF. CDR3 in DNA: TGTGCCAGCAGCCTCAGGGTGGGGGTAGCTGGCGATACGCAGTATTTT.

In its sample, this clone was seen once. This chain connects TRBV12-3 or TRBV12-4 to TRBJ1-1; D is ambiguous. The V end was cut by 3 bases, the J end by 4 bases, with 9 bases between. This CDR3 is 13 amino acids long. In nucleotides, the CDR3 is TGTGCCAGCAGTTTTGCCTTGAGCACTGAAGCTTTCTTT. As protein: CASSFALSTEAFF.